These 14 T cell receptor beta chains share one sample of origin, sequenced in a study of cytomegalovirus exposure and HLA in healthy donors. Primers for the PCR totalled 60 Vbeta and 13 Jbeta. The method was immunoSEQ multiplex PCR; TCRdb's version includes in-frame clones alone and lacks a portion of them. Here the sample spans tens of thousands of clones, around 50% being singletons. The sample was PBMCs. These TCRs come from a woman aged 40 to 49 in good health and CMV-seropositive.

V is TRBV4-3 and J is TRBJ1-2; unclear D gene. The V end was cut by 1 base, the J end by 4 bases, with 16 bases between. This CDR3 spans 16 amino acids. Per the germline V gene, CDR1 is LGHNA and CDR2 is YSLEER. In nucleotides, the CDR3 is TGCGCCAGCAGCCAAGGCGGCGGCTTCTCTGGCTATGGCTACACCTTC. Translation: CASSQGGGFSGYGYTF.

V is TRBV5-6 and J is TRBJ1-2, with TRBD1 matching over 9 bases. Germline trimming cut 5 bases from V and 7 bases from J; bases unmatched to any gene: 9. CDR3 length: 14 residues. The germline gives CDR1 SGHDT, CDR2 YYEEEE. As DNA, the CDR3 is TGTGCCAGCAGTAACTGGGACAGGGTTCTTGGCTACACCTTC. It encodes CASSNWDRVLGYTF. The full variable domain, its missing parts supplied by reference TRBV5-6 and TRBJ1-2, is DAGVTQSPTHLIKTRGQQVTLRCSPKSGHDTVSWYQQALGQGPQFIFQYYEEEERQRGNFPDRFSGHQFPNYSSELNVNALLLGDSALYLCASSNWDRVLGYTFGSGTRLTVV.

This clone is a singleton in its sample. The rearrangement joins TRBV6-1 to TRBJ2-5; TRBD1 aligns across 8 bases. Unmatched junction bases numbered 6, after V lost 1 base and J lost 5 bases. Germline V lookup: CDR1 MNHNS, CDR2 SASEGT. There are 15 residues in the CDR3. The CDR3 loop is CASSEGPGGEETQYF. The CDR3 coding sequence is TGTGCCAGCAGTGAAGGGCCAGGGGGCGAGGAGACCCAGTACTTC.

Worth noting for this clone: One junction end disagrees with the germline gene, perhaps due to a read error. The V and J genes are TRBV14 and TRBJ2-6; 7 bases fit TRBD1. The CDR3 totals 17 residues. The germline V gene encodes CDR1 SGHDN and CDR2 FVKESK. The DNA for the CDR3 is TGTGCCAGCAGCCAAGGTGTTTCGGTTGACAGGGCGAACGTCCTGACTTTC. This gives the protein CASSQGVSVDRANVLTF.

The CDR3 loop is CASAQGLDEQYF. DNA of the CDR3: TGTGCCAGCGCACAGGGTCTTGACGAGCAGTACTTC. This chain joins TRBV2 and TRBJ2-7; a possible D gene is TRBD1 (6 bases). This CDR3 is 12 amino acids long. Germline-derived CDR1 and CDR2 are SNHLY and FYNNEI. Trimming left V 8 bases short and J 5 bases short, with 13 bases between.

This clone has only a few counts. The genes are TRBV5-4 and TRBJ1-4, with D perhaps matching TRBD1 (5 bases). The V gene lost 3 bases and the J gene lost 6 bases, with 9 bases spanning the gap. The germline V gene has CDR1 SGHNT and CDR2 YYREEE (reference sequence). This CDR3 is 13 amino acids long. In DNA form, the CDR3 reads TGTGCCAGCAGCTCATCGACAGATGAAAAACTGTTTTTT. Amino acids: CASSSSTDEKLFF.

This clone ranks as medium-sized. The rearrangement uses TRBV7-9 and TRBJ2-5, with a possible D match to TRBD2 (5 bases). The CDR3 loop spans 13 amino acids. V was trimmed by 4 bases and J by 5 bases, leaving 11 bases between them. Germline lookup yields CDR1 SEHNR and CDR2 FQNEAQ (reference sequence). Written as DNA, the CDR3 is TGTGCCAGCAGCTCCTCCCCGGGGGAGACCCAGTACTTC. This encodes CASSSSPGETQYF.

The V gene is TRBV15, the J gene TRBJ2-1; 8 bases agree with TRBD1. CDR1 LNHNV and CDR2 YYDKDF come from the germline V gene (reference sequence). The CDR3 runs to 16 residues. Germline trimming cut 0 bases from V and 9 bases from J; bases unmatched to any gene: 10. CDR3 loop: CATSRDLGTGVGEQFF. CDR3 sequence (DNA): TGTGCCACCAGCAGAGATCTCGGGACAGGTGTTGGTGAGCAGTTCTTC.

The chain combines TRBV27 with TRBJ1-6; maybe TRBD1 (5 bases). This CDR3 is 14 amino acids long. Germline V gene lookup returns CDR1 MNHEY and CDR2 SMNVEV (reference sequence). Between the trimmed V and J ends, which lost 7 bases and 7 bases, there was a span of 14 bases. DNA for the CDR3: TGTGCCAGCACCATGGGGCAGACCAATTCACCCCTCCACTTT. The encoded protein is CASTMGQTNSPLHF.

This clone was seen a handful of times. The rearrangement uses TRBV4-3 and TRBJ1-2; a possible D gene is TRBD1 (5 bases). Trimming removed 0 bases from V and 2 bases from J, with 7 bases in between. Germline values: CDR1 LGHNA, CDR2 YSLEER. CDR3 size: 14 residues. The CDR3 sequence is CASSQERQNYGYTF. The CDR3, as DNA: TGCGCCAGCAGCCAAGAGAGACAGAACTATGGCTACACCTTC.

This chain's CDR3 is CASSLSFRETQYF. The CDR3 DNA reads as TGTGCCAGCAGTTTATCCTTCCGAGAGACCCAGTACTTC. This sequence joins TRBV27 and TRBJ2-5; no definite D call. The CDR3 has 13 residues. CDR1 is MNHEY, CDR2 SMNVEV, per germline (reference sequence). V gave up 0 bases and J gave up 4 bases, with 6 bases separating them.

This chain uses TRBV5-8 with TRBJ1-2; 9 nucleotides agree with TRBD1. The CDR3 has 14 amino acids. Germline values: CDR1 SGHTS, CDR2 YDEGEE. With V trimmed by 4 bases and J by 8 bases, 9 bases remained unmatched. CDR3 in DNA: TGTGCCAGCAGCCCGGGACAGGGCGTGAGCGGCTACACCTTC. Translated, it gives CASSPGQGVSGYTF.

There are a few counts of this clone. This chain links TRBV21-1 with TRBJ2-7; TRBD1 reflects the table's D call only, with no check against the DNA. TRBV21-1 is reported as a pseudogene. CDR3 length: 15 residues. The CDR3 loop reads CASSARGEVLYEQYF. The CDR3 DNA follows: TGTGCCAGCAGCGCCAGGGGGGAGGTCCTGTACGAGCAGTACTTC.

The chain has TRBV7-2 and TRBJ2-1; a possible D gene is TRBD2 (5 bases). Trimming pared 4 bases from V and 4 bases from J, leaving 14 bases between. Per the germline V gene, CDR1 is SGHTA and CDR2 is FQGNSA. The CDR3 totals 15 residues. The CDR3 loop reads CASSSRRSGYNEQFF. CDR3 in DNA: TGTGCCAGCAGCTCCCGCCGGTCGGGGTACAATGAGCAGTTCTTC.